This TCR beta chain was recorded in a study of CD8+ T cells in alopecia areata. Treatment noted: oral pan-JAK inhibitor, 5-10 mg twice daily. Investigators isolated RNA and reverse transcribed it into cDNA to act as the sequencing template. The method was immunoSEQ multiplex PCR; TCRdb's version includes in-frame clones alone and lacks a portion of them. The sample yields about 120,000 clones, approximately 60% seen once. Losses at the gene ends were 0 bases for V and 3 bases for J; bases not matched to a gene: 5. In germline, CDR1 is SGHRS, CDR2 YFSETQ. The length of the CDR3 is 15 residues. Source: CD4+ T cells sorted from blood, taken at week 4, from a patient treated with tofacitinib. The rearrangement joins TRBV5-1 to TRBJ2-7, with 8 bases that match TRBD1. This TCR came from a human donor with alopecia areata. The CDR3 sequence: CASSLGQGAFYEQYF. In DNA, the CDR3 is TGCGCCAGCAGCTTGGGGCAGGGGGCATTCTACGAGCAGTACTTC.